One and the same sample provided the 2 T cell receptor beta chains below, sequenced in a study of post-analysis software for immune sequencing data. Sequencing libraries made from TCR beta cDNA carried unique molecular identifiers. TCRdb recomputed calls from the PCR reads with MiXCR, one row per CDR3 protein. The sample records hundreds of thousands of distinct CDR3 sequences, 30% being singletons. Their specific antigens are unknown. Study-wide results and caveats: In patients, TRBV5-6, TRBV5-1 and TRBV20-1 belonged to about five TRBV segments found more frequently than in controls.

The sample comprised blood. The receptors originated from a girl aged 5-17 years with multiple sclerosis.

This clonotype was picked up a small number of times. The rearrangement uses TRBV29-1 and TRBJ1-1, with TRBD1 identical over 11 bases. From germline, CDR1 is SQVTM and CDR2 ANQGSEA. CDR3 length: 12 residues. With 6 bases clipped from V and 6 bases from J, the junction kept 3 bases outside the gene matches. CDR3 sequence (DNA): TGCAGCGTCCCGGGACAGGGGGCTGAAGCTTTCTTT. This translates into CSVPGQGAEAFF.

V and J are TRBV20-1 and TRBJ2-5; 8 nucleotides align to TRBD1. Trimming at V came to 3 bases and at J to 5 bases, leaving 11 bases not matched to a gene. The CDR3 is made up of 15 amino acids. Germline assignment: CDR1 DFQATT and CDR2 SNEGSKA (reference sequence). The CDR3: CSARSLQGALETQYF. For the CDR3, the DNA is TGCAGTGCTAGGAGTTTGCAGGGGGCTTTGGAGACCCAGTACTTC.